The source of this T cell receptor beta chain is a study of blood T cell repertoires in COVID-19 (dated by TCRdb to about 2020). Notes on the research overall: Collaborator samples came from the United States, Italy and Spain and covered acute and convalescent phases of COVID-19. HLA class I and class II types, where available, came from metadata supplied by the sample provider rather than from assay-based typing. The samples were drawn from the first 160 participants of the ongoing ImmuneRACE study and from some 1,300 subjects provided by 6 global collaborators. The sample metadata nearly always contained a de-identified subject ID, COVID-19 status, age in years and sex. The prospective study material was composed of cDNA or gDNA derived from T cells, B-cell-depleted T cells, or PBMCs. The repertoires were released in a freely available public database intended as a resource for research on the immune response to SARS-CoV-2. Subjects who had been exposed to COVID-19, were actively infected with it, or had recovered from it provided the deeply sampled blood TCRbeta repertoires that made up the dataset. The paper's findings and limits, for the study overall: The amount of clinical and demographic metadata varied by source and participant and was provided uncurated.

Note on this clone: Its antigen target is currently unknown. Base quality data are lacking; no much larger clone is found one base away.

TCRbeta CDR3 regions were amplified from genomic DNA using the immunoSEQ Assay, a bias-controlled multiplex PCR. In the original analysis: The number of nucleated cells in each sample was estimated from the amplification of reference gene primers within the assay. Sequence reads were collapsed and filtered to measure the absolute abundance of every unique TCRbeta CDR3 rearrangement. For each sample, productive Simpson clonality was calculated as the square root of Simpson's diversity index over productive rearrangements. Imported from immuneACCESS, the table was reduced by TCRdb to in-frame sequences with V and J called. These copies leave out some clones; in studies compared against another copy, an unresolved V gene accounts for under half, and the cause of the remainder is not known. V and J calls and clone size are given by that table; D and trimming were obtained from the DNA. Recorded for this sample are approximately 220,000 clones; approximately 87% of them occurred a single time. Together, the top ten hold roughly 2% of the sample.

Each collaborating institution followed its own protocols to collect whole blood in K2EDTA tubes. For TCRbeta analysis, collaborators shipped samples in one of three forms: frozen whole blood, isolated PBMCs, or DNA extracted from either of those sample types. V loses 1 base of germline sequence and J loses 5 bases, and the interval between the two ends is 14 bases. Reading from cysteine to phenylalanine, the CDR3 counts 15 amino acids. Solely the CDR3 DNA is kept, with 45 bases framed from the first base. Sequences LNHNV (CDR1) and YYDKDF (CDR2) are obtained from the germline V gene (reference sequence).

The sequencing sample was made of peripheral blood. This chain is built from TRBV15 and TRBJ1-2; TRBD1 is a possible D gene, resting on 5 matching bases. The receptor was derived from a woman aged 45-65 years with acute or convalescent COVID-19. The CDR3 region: CATSRVSDSLYGYTF. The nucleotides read TGTGCCACCAGCAGAGTTTCAGACAGTCTATATGGCTACACCTTC.